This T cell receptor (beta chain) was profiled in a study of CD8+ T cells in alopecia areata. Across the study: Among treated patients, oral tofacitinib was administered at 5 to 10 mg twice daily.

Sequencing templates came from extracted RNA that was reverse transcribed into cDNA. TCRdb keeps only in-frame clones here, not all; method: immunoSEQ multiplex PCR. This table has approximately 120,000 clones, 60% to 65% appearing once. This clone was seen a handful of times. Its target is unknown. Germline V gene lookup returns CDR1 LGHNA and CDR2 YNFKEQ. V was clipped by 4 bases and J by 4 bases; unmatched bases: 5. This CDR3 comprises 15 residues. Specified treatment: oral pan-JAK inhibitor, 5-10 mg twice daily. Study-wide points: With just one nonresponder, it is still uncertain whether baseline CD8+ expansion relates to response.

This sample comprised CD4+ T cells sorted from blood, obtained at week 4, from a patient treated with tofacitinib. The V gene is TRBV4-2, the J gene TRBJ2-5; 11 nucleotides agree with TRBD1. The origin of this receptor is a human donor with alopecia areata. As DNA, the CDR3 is TGTGCCAGCAGCCCCGGGACAGGGGGAGGAGAGACCCAGTACTTC. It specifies CASSPGTGGGETQYF.